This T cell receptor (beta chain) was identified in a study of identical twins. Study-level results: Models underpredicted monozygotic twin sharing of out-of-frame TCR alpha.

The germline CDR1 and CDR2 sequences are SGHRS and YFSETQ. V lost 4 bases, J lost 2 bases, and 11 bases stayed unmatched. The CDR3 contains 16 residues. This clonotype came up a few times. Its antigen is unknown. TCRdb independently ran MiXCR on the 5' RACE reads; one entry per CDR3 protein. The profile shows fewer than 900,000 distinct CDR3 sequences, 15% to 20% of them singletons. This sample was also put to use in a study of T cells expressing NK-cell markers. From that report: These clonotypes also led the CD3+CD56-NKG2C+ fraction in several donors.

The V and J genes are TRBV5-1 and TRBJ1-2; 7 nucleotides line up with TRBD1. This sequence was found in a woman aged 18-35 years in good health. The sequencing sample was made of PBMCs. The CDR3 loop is CASSPGQASSNYGYTF. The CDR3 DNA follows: TGCGCCAGCAGCCCCGGACAGGCTTCGTCCAACTATGGCTACACCTTC.